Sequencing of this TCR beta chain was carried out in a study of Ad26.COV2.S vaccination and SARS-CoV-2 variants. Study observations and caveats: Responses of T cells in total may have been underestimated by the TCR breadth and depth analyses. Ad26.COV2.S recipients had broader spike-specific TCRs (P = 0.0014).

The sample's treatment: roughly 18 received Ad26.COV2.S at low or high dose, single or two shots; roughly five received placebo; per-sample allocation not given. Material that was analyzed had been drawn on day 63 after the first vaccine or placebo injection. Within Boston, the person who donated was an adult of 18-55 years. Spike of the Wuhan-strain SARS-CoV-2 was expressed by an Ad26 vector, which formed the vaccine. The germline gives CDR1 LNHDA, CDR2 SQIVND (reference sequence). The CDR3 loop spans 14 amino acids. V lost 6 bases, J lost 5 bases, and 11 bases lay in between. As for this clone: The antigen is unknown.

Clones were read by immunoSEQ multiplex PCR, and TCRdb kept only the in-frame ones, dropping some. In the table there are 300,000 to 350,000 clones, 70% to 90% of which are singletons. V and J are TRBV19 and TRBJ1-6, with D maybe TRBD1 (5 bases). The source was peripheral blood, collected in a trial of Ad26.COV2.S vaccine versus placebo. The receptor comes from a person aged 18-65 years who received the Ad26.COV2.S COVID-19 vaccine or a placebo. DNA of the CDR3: TGTGCCAGTAGCCCCGGGACCCATAATTCACCCCTCCACTTT. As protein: CASSPGTHNSPLHF.